This T cell receptor beta chain comes out of a study of blood T cells in healthy people across ages. Germline V lookup: CDR1 SGHRS, CDR2 YFSETQ. The ends were cut back, 1 base at V and 5 bases at J, with 7 bases in the middle. The CDR3 extends over 12 amino acids. Combining a sample-barcoded 5' primer with a J-beta primer mix, a second PCR ran for roughly 6 to 11 cycles. A template-switch adaptor with 12 random nucleotides tagged each cDNA molecule. One entry per CDR3 protein results from TCRdb running MiXCR on the 5' RACE reads. There are more than 900,000 distinct CDR3 sequences in the sample; around 27% occur only once, and around 0.75% lies in the top ten. This clonotype has a handful of counts. Antigen specificity is unknown. Whole-study results and caveats: Estimates based on one million T cells were treated as lower bounds.

This same sample was also taken into another study, of T cells of mothers and their children. As that study records: All extracted RNA went into cDNA synthesis, approximately 1.5 ug per 15 ul. Per child, 2.8 million or so TCR beta CDR3 reads were obtained, against over 10 million per mother.

The sequencing input was blood. The V and J genes are TRBV5-1 and TRBJ2-7, with D hard to call. The sequence derives from a girl aged 2 to 9 in good health. CDR3 sequence (DNA): TGCGCCAGCAGCTTGAAGGGCGACGAGCAGTACTTC. Amino acids: CASSLKGDEQYF.